The 9 T cell receptor beta chains below come from one sample, sequenced in a study of Ad26.COV2.S vaccination and SARS-CoV-2 variants. The protocol was immunoSEQ multiplex PCR, while the TCRdb copy is restricted to in-frame clones and leaves out a portion. Altogether 330,000 or so clones are present, roughly nine tenths being singletons, with the ten largest covering around 5.5%. The treatment is: about 20 received Ad26.COV2.S at low or high dose, single or two shots; 5 received placebo; per-sample allocation not given. Sampling happened 63 days after the first vaccine or placebo injection. The source was peripheral blood, collected in a trial of Ad26.COV2.S vaccine versus placebo. The receptor source for this set is a person between 18 and 60 years old who received the Ad26.COV2.S COVID-19 vaccine or a placebo.

Only one count was recorded for this clone. V usage is TRBV19 and J usage is TRBJ2-5, with 10 bases lining up with TRBD2. Germline CDR1 reads LNHDA; CDR2 reads SQIVND (reference sequence). This CDR3 has 17 amino acids. V was clipped by 3 bases and J by 2 bases; unmatched bases: 9. The CDR3 protein is CASSMGKLAGIQETQYF. CDR3 DNA sequence: TGTGCCAGTAGTATGGGAAAACTAGCGGGAATACAAGAGACCCAGTACTTC.

This chain joins TRBV5-1 and TRBJ2-3, with 7 nucleotides matching TRBD1. V was clipped by 0 bases and J by 6 bases; unmatched bases: 4. The CDR3 runs to 14 residues. In germline, CDR1 is SGHRS, CDR2 YFSETQ. The CDR3 spells CASSLGQGYDTQYF. The CDR3 nucleotides read TGCGCCAGCAGCTTGGGACAGGGTTACGATACGCAGTATTTT.

The chain recombines TRBV28 with TRBJ1-1, with 7 bases fitting TRBD1. CDR1 and CDR2 (germline): MDHEN, SYDVKM. This CDR3 is 14 amino acids long. This chain's CDR3 is CATGRGTTNTEAFF. The CDR3 DNA is TGTGCGACAGGGAGGGGGACGACGAACACTGAAGCTTTCTTT.

This clone occurred once. J is TRBJ1-1 and V is TRBV4-3; a possible D gene is TRBD1 (5 bases). Looked up from germline, CDR1 is LGHNA and CDR2 is YSLEER. The CDR3 has 14 amino acids. Deletions cut 2 bases from V and 1 base from J, with 8 bases between. The CDR3 nucleotides are TGCGCCAGCAGCCAAACTACAGGGAACACTGAAGCTTTCTTT. It is translated as CASSQTTGNTEAFF.

CDR3 sequence: CASSQASSGPREQPQHF. As DNA, the CDR3 is TGCGCCAGCAGCCAAGCTTCTTCAGGGCCCCGGGAACAGCCCCAGCATTTT. The J gene is TRBJ1-5, the V gene TRBV4-1; possible D gene TRBD1, 5 bases. V lost 1 base and J 7 bases, leaving 20 bases between the germline ends. The CDR3 consists of 17 residues. Germline V gene sequence: CDR1 MGHRA, CDR2 YSYEKL.

The chain links TRBV7-2 to TRBJ1-2; 8 bases align to TRBD1. The CDR3 runs to 15 residues. Germline CDR1 SGHTA, CDR2 FQGNSA. With 5 bases clipped from V and 2 bases from J, the junction kept 7 bases outside the gene matches. CDR3 amino acids: CASSRDRRLNYGYTF. The CDR3 nucleotides read TGTGCCAGCAGCCGGGACAGGAGGCTGAACTATGGCTACACCTTC.

The count of this clone is one. This chain connects TRBV11-2 to TRBJ1-4; 8 bases are shared with TRBD1. The trim removed 5 bases at V and 7 bases at J, leaving 3 bases unmatched. The V gene's germline CDR1 is SGHAT and CDR2 FQNNGV. This CDR3 contains 13 residues. The CDR3 loop is CASSQGASEKLFF. In DNA, the CDR3 is TGTGCCAGCAGCCAGGGGGCCAGTGAAAAACTGTTTTTT.

Comment on this clone: The junction departs from the called germline gene at one end, perhaps through a read error. This chain's CDR3 is CASSVRSGAGLHF. CDR3 bases: TGTGCCAGCAGCGTCAGGTCCGGGGCGGGCTTGCACTTC. The chain recombines TRBV9 with TRBJ2-5; D tentatively reads TRBD1 or TRBD2 (5 bases each). The CDR3 runs 13 residues. CDR1 and CDR2 (germline): SGDLS, YYNGEE.

This clone was counted between two and nine times. This chain connects TRBV2 to TRBJ1-5; tentative D call: TRBD1 (6 bases). Germline V lookup: CDR1 SNHLY, CDR2 FYNNEI. V was clipped by 8 bases and J by 9 bases, with 20 bases between them. The CDR3 has 14 residues. In DNA, the CDR3 is TGTGCCAGCCGCCCGTTGTCAGGGGAATCGCCCCAGCATTTT. It codes for CASRPLSGESPQHF. Full variable domain (remainder filled in from reference TRBV2 and TRBJ1-5): EPEVTQTPSHQVTQMGQEVILRCVPISNHLYFYWYRQILGQKVEFLVSFYNNEISEKSEIFDDQFSVERPDGSNFTLKIRSTKLEDSAMYFCASRPLSGESPQHFGDGTRLSIL.